This T cell receptor (beta chain) was found in a study of shared clonotypes between healthy human individuals. Background on the study: Per donor, three plates held CD4 naive cells, three held CD4 memory, two held CD8 naive and one held CD8 memory. Overall study findings and caveats: Naive subsets usually exceeded memory subsets in estimated richness. Sharing across a handful of donors was seen in 4% to 6.5% of naive CD4 clonotypes. Clonotypes shared by all four sorted-subset donors had higher generation probabilities than non-shared clonotypes.

Terminally differentiated effector memory CD45RA+ cells were left out of the naive CD8 fraction, which was CD45RO-negative and positively selected for CCR7. As for this clone: Its antigen is as yet unknown. The sample contains more than one DNA sequence encoding this CDR3.

The CDR3 extends over 14 amino acids. The V and J ends lost 5 bases and 4 bases, in that order; junction bases with no gene match: 7. CDR1 and CDR2 (germline): SGHDN, FVKESK. The protocol was immunoSEQ multiplex PCR, while the TCRdb copy is restricted to in-frame clones and leaves out a portion. This table has over 2 million clones, about 94% appearing once. Sequencing input: naive CD8+ T cells sorted from blood. This chain uses TRBV14 with TRBJ2-7; 8 positions agree with TRBD1. This TCR was recovered from a man aged 18 to 35 in good health. CDR3 protein: CASSWGTGPYEQYF. CDR3 nucleotides: TGTGCCAGCAGCTGGGGGACAGGCCCTTACGAGCAGTACTTC.